The present T cell receptor (beta chain) was sequenced within a study of cytomegalovirus exposure and HLA in healthy donors. Sampled while nominally healthy, donors likely had unrecorded immune exposures. Use of 60 Vbeta and 13 Jbeta primers characterized the PCR. Libraries were prepared by immunoSEQ multiplex PCR; TCRdb keeps only in-frame clonotypes and omits some of them. The table records some 150,000 clones, roughly three quarters of them present only once. V lost 9 bases and J 4 bases, leaving 23 bases between the germline ends. The CDR3 loop spans 15 amino acids. Germline assignment: CDR1 SGHRS and CDR2 YFSETQ.

The V call is TRBV5-1, the J call TRBJ2-7; D is possibly TRBD1 (5 bases). The sample was PBMCs. This receptor was obtained from a man younger than 30 in good health and CMV-seropositive. The CDR3 nucleotides read TGCGCCACCAGGGCTGGGCCTCAGGTAGGATACGAGCAGTACTTC. Protein: CATRAGPQVGYEQYF.